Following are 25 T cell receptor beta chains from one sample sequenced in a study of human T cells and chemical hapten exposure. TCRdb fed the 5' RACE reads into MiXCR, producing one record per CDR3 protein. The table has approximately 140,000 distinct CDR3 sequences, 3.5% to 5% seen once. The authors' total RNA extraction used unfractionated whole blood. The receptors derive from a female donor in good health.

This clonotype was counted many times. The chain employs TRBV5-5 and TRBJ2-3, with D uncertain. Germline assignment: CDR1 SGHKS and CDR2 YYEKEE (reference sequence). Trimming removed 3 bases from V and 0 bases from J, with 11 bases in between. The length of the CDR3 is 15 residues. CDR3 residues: CASSSTESSTDTQYF. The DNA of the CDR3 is TGTGCCAGCAGCTCCACGGAGTCTAGCACAGATACGCAGTATTTT.

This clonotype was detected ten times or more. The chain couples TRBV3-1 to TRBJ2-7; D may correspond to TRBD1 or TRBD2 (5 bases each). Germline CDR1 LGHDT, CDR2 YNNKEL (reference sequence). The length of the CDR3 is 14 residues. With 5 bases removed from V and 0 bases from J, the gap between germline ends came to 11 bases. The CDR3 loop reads CASSSGPSSYEQYF. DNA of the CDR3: TGTGCCAGCAGCTCGGGACCGAGCTCCTACGAGCAGTACTTC.

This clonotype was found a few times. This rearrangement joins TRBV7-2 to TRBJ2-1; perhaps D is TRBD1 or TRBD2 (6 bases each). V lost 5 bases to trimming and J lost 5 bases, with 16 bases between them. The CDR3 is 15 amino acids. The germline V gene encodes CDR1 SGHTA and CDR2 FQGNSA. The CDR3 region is CASSLNWGANNEQFF. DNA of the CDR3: TGTGCCAGCAGCCTCAACTGGGGGGCCAACAATGAGCAGTTCTTC.

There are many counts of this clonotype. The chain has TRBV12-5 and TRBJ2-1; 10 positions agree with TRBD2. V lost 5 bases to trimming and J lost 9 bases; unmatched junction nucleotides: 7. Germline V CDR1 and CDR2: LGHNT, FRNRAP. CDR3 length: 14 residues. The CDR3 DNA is TGTGCTAGTGGTCCTAGCGGGGGAAGGTGTGAGCAGTTCTTC. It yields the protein CASGPSGGRCEQFF.

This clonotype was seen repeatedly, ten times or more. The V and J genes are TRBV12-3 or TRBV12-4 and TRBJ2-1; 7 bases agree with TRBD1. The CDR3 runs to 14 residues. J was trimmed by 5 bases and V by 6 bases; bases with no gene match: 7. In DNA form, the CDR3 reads TGTGCCAGCAGGATCCAACAGGGGAACAATGAGCAGTTCTTC. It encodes CASRIQQGNNEQFF.

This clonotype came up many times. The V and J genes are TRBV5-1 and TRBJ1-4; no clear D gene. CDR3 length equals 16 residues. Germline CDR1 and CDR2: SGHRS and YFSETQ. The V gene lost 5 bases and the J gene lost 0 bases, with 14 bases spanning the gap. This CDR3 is CASRRVDLATNEKLFF. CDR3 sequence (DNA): TGCGCCAGCAGACGGGTGGACCTGGCAACTAATGAAAAACTGTTTTTT. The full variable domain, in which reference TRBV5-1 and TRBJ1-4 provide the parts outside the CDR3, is KAGVTQTPRYLIKTRGQQVTLSCSPISGHRSVSWYQQTPGQGLQFLFEYFSETQRNKGNFPGRFSGRQFSNSRSEMNVSTLELGDSALYLCASRRVDLATNEKLFFGSGTQLSVL.

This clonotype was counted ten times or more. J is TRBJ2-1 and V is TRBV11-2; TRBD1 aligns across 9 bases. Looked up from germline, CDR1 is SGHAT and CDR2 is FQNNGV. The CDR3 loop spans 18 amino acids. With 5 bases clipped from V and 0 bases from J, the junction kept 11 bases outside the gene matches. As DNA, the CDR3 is TGTGCCAGCAGCCCTGTCCCGGGACAGGGCTACTCCTACAATGAGCAGTTCTTC. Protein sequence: CASSPVPGQGYSYNEQFF.

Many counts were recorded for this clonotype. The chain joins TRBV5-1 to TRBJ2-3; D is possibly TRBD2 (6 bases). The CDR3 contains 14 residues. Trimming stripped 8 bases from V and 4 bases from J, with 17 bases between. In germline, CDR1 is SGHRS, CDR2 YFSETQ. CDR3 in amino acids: CASHQEGPPDTQYF. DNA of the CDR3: TGCGCCAGTCATCAGGAGGGGCCCCCAGATACGCAGTATTTT.

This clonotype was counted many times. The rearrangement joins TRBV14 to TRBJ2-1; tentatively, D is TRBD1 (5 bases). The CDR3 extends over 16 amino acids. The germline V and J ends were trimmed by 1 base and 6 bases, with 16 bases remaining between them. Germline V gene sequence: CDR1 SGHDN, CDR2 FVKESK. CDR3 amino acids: CASSQVPGPTFNEQFF. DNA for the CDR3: TGTGCCAGCAGCCAAGTACCAGGGCCTACCTTCAATGAGCAGTTCTTC. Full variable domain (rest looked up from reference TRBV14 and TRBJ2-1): EAGVTQFPSHSVIEKGQTVTLRCDPISGHDNLYWYRRVMGKEIKFLLHFVKESKQDESGMPNNRFLAERTGGTYSTLKVQPAELEDSGVYFCASSQVPGPTFNEQFFGPGTRLTVL.

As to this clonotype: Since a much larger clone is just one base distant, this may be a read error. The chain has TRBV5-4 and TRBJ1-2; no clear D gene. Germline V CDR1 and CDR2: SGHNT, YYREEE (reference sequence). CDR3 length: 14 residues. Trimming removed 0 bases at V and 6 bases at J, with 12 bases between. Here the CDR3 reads CASSLGMGNDGYTF. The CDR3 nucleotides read TGTGCCAGCAGCTTGGGGATGGGGAACGATGGCTACACCTTC.

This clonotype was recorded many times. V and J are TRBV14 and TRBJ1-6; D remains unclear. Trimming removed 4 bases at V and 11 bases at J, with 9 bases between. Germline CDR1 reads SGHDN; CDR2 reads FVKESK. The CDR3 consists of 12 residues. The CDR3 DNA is TGTGCCAGCAGCCTCAACCACGCACCCCTCCACTTT. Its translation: CASSLNHAPLHF. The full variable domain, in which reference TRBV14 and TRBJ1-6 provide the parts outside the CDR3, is EAGVTQFPSHSVIEKGQTVTLRCDPISGHDNLYWYRRVMGKEIKFLLHFVKESKQDESGMPNNRFLAERTGGTYSTLKVQPAELEDSGVYFCASSLNHAPLHFGNGTRLTVT.

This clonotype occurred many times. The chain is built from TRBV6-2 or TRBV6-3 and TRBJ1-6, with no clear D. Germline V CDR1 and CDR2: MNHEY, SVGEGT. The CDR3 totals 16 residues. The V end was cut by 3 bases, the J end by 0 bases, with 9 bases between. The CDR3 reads CASSYSGSSYNSPLHF. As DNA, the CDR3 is TGTGCCAGCAGTTATTCCGGGAGCTCCTATAATTCACCCCTCCACTTT.

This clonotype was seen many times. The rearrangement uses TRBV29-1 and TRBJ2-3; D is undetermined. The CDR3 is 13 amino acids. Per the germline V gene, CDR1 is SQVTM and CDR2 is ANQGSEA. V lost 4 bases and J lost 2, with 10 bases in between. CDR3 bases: TGCAGCGTTGGGATGGCGTACACAGATACGCAGTATTTT. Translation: CSVGMAYTDTQYF.

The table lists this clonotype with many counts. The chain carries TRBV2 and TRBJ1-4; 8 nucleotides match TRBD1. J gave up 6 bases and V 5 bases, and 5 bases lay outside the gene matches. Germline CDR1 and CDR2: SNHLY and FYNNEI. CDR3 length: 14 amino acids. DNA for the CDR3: TGTGCCAGCAGTTGGACAGGGCATTATGAAAAACTGTTTTTT. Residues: CASSWTGHYEKLFF. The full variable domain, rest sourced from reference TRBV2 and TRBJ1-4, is EPEVTQTPSHQVTQMGQEVILRCVPISNHLYFYWYRQILGQKVEFLVSFYNNEISEKSEIFDDQFSVERPDGSNFTLKIRSTKLEDSAMYFCASSWTGHYEKLFFGSGTQLSVL.

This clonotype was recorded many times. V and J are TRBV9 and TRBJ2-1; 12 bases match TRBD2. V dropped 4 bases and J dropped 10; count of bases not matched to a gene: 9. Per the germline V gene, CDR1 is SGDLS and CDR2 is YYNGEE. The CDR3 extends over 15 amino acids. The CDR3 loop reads CASSQRTSGAGEQFF. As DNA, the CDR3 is TGTGCCAGCAGCCAGCGGACTAGCGGGGCGGGGGAGCAGTTCTTC. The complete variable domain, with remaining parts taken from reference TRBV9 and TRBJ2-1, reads DSGVTQTPKHLITATGQRVTLRCSPRSGDLSVYWYQQSLDQGLQFLIQYYNGEERAKGNILERFSAQQFPDLHSELNLSSLELGDSALYFCASSQRTSGAGEQFFGPGTRLTVL.

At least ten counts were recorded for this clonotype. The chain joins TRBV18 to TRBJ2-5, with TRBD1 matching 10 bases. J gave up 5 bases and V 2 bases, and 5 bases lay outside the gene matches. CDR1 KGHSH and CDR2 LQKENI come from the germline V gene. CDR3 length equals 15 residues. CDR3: CASSPSDRGRETQYF. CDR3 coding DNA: TGTGCCAGCTCACCATCGGACAGGGGGAGGGAGACCCAGTACTTC.

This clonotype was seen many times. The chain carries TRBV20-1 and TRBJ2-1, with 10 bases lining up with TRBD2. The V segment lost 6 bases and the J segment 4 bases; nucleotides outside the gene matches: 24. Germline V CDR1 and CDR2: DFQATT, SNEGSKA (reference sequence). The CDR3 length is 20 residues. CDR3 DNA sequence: TGCAGTGCCAGACCTCCGGCTCAAATGAGCGGGGGGGCCTTGTACAATGAGCAGTTCTTC. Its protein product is CSARPPAQMSGGALYNEQFF.

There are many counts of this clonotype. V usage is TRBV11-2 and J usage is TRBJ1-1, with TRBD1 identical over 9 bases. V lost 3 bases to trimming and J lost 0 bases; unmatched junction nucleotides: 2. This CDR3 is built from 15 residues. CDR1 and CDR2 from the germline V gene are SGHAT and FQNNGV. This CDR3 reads CASSLTGGMNTEAFF. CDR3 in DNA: TGTGCCAGCAGCTTGACAGGGGGGATGAACACTGAAGCTTTCTTT.

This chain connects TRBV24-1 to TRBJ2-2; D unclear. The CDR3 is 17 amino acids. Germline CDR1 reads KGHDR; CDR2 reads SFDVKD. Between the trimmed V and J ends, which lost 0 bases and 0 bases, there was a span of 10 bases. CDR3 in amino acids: CATSDLLRDANTGELFF. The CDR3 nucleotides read TGTGCCACCAGTGATTTGCTCCGCGACGCGAACACCGGGGAGCTGTTTTTT.

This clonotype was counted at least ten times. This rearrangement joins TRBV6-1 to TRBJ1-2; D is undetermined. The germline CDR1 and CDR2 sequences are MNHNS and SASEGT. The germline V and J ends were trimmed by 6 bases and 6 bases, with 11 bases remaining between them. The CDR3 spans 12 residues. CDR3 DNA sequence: TGTGCCAGCAGAGGGATTCGCGATGGCTACACCTTC. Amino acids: CASRGIRDGYTF.

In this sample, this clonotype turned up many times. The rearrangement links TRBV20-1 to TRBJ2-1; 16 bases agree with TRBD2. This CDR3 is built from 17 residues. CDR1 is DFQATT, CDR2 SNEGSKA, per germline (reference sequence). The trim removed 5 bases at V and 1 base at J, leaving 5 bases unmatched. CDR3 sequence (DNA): TGCAGTGCTGGGGGACTAGCGGGGGGGCGATCCTACAATGAGCAGTTCTTC. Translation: CSAGGLAGGRSYNEQFF.

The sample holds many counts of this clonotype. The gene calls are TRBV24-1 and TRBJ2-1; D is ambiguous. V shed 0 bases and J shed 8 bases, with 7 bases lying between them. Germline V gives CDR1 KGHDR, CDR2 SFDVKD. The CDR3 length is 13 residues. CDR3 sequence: CATSDLLGYEQFF. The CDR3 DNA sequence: TGTGCCACCAGTGATTTGCTAGGTTATGAGCAGTTCTTC.

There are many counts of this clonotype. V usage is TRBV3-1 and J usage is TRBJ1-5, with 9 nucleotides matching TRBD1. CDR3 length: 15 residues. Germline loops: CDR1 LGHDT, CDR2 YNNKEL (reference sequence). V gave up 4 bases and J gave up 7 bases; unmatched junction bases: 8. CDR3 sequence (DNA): TGTGCCAGCAGCCCCGGGACAGGGTTGAACCAGCCCCAGCATTTT. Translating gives CASSPGTGLNQPQHF.

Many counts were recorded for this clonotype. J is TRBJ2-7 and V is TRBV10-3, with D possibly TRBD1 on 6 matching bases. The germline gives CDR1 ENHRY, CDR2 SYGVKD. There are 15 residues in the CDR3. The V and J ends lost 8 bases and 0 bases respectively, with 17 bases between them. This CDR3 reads CAIAPEGERSYEQYF. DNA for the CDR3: TGTGCCATCGCACCAGAGGGGGAACGCTCCTACGAGCAGTACTTC.

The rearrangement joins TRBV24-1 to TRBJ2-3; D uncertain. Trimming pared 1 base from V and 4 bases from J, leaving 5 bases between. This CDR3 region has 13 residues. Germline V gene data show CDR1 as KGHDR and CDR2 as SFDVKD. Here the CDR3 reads CATSDFGADTQYF. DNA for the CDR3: TGTGCCACCAGTGATTTTGGGGCAGATACGCAGTATTTT.